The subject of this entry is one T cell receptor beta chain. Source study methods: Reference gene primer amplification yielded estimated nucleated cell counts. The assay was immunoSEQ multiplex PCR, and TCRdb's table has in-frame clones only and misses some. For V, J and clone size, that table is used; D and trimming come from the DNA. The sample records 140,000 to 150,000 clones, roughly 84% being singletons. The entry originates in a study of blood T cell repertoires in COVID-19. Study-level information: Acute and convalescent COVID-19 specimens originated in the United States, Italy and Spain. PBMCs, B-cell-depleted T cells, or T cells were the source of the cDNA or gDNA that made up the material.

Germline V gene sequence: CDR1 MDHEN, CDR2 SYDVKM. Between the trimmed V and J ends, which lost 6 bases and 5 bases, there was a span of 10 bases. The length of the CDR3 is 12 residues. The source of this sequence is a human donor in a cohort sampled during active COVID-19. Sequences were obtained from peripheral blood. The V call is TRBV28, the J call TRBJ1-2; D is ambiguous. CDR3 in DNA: TGTGCCAGCAGCCAAGAGGGTTATGGCTACACCTTC. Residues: CASSQEGYGYTF.